The rows below give T cell receptor beta chains drawn from one sample of a study of control samples from healthy donors and cancer patients. Assay: immunoSEQ multiplex PCR; the TCRdb copy retains only in-frame clones and omits some. Of 50,000 to 70,000 clones in the sample, roughly 87% are singletons; the top ten hold around 3.8%. The sequenced sample consisted of blood. These receptors were collected from a man between 45 and 60 years old in good health. CDR3s include the opening cysteine and the closing phenylalanine or tryptophan. Expanded clones are given a class, and other clones once, few, many or no size at all.

abundance: once
v_gene: TRBV5-1
j_gene: TRBJ2-5
CDR3aa: CADLSRGPGETQYF

abundance: NA
v_gene: TRBV5-1
j_gene: TRBJ2-3
CDR3aa: CASSSNTDTQYF

abundance: NA
v_gene: TRBV19
j_gene: TRBJ1-5
CDR3aa: CASSLGENIGNQPQHF

abundance: few
v_gene: TRBV12-3/TRBV12-4
j_gene: TRBJ2-5
CDR3aa: CASSAAGTQYF

abundance: NA
v_gene: TRBV5-1
j_gene: TRBJ1-6
CDR3aa: CASSLLTGTPNSPLHF

abundance: NA
v_gene: TRBV28
j_gene: TRBJ2-7
CDR3aa: CASSFEIGSYEQYF

abundance: NA
v_gene: TRBV2
j_gene: TRBJ2-1
CDR3aa: CASSGGTSGYNEQFF

abundance: NA
v_gene: TRBV28
j_gene: TRBJ2-5
CDR3aa: CASSIPGAGLEKTQYF

abundance: NA
v_gene: TRBV5-1
j_gene: TRBJ2-5
CDR3aa: CASSLEGEGETQYF

abundance: NA
v_gene: TRBV24-1
j_gene: TRBJ2-3
CDR3aa: CATSDRLAATDTQYF

abundance: few
v_gene: TRBV19
j_gene: TRBJ2-7
CDR3aa: CASSGTGPSYEQYF

abundance: NA
v_gene: TRBV11-1
j_gene: TRBJ2-3
CDR3aa: CASSSGLVADTQYF

abundance: NA
v_gene: TRBV14
j_gene: TRBJ2-7
CDR3aa: CASSQRDRGAYEQYF

abundance: NA
v_gene: TRBV9
j_gene: TRBJ2-7
CDR3aa: CASSVQGTSGIHEQYF

abundance: NA
v_gene: TRBV6-6
j_gene: TRBJ1-1
CDR3aa: CASSYGGDSEAFF

abundance: NA
v_gene: TRBV25-1
j_gene: TRBJ2-1
CDR3aa: CASSESKTGLAGVEQFF

abundance: few
v_gene: TRBV6-6
j_gene: TRBJ2-6
CDR3aa: CASSPGPSSGANVLTF

abundance: once
v_gene: TRBV7-9
j_gene: TRBJ1-1
CDR3aa: CASNYKGAGTEAFF

abundance: NA
v_gene: TRBV19
j_gene: TRBJ1-6
CDR3aa: CASRPRTGAGGALHF

abundance: NA
v_gene: TRBV2
j_gene: TRBJ2-1
CDR3aa: CASDEGGYNEQFF

abundance: NA
v_gene: TRBV28
j_gene: TRBJ2-2
CDR3aa: CASSLSGANTGELFF

abundance: NA
v_gene: TRBV19
j_gene: TRBJ1-1
CDR3aa: CASSIGATEAFF

abundance: NA
v_gene: TRBV7-3
j_gene: TRBJ1-2
CDR3aa: CASSATGGISYGYTF

abundance: NA
v_gene: TRBV15
j_gene: TRBJ2-4
CDR3aa: CATSSGQGKNIQYF

abundance: NA
v_gene: TRBV7-6
j_gene: TRBJ2-2
CDR3aa: CASSSLVTFTGELFF

abundance: NA
v_gene: TRBV5-4
j_gene: TRBJ2-2
CDR3aa: CASSPGGVGELFF

abundance: NA
v_gene: TRBV30
j_gene: TRBJ2-7
CDR3aa: CAWSHGVSYEQYF

abundance: NA
v_gene: TRBV6-5
j_gene: TRBJ2-1
CDR3aa: CASSYLRSYNEQFF

abundance: NA
v_gene: TRBV7-8
j_gene: TRBJ2-2
CDR3aa: CASSQPRAEFTGELFF

abundance: NA
v_gene: TRBV10-3
j_gene: TRBJ1-4
CDR3aa: CAISYEDNEKLFF

abundance: once
v_gene: TRBV19
j_gene: TRBJ2-3
CDR3aa: CASSMTLFAGGRTDTQYF